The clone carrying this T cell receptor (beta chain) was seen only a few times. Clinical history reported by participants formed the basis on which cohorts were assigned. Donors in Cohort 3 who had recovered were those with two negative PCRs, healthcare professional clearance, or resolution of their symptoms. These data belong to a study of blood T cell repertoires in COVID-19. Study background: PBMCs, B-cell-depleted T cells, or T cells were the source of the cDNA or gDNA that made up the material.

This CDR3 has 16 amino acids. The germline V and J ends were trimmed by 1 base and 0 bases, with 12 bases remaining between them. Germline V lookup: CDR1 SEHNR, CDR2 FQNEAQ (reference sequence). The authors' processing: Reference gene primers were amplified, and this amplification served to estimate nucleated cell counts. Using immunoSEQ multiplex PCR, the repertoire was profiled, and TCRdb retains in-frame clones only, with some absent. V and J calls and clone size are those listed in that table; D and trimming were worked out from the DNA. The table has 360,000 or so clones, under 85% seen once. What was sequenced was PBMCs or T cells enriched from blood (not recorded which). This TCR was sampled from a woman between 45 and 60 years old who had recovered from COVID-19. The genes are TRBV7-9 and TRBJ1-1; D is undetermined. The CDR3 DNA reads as TGTGCCAGCAGCTTAGGAGGGATTATTATGAACACTGAAGCTTTCTTT. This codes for CASSLGGIIMNTEAFF.